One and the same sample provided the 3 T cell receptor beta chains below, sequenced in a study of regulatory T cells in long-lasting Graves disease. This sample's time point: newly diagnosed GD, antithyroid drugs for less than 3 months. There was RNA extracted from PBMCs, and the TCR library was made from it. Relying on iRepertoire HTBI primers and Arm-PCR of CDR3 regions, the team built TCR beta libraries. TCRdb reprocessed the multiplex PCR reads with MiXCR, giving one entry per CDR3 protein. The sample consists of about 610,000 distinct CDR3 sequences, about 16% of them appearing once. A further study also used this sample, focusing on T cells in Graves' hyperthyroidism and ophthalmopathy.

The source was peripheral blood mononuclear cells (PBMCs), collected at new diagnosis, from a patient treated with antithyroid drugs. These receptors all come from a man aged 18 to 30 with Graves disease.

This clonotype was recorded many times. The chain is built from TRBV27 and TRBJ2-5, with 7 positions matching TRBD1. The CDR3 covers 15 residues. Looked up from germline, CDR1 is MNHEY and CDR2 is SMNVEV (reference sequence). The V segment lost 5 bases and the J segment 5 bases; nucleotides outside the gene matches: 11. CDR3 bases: TGTGCCAGCAGTCCTCGACAGGGTTCGATGGAGACCCAGTACTTC. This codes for CASSPRQGSMETQYF.

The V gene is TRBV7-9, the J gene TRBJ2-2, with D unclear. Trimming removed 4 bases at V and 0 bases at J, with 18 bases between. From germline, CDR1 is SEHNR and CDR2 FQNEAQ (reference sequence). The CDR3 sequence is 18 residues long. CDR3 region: CASSSSNLGQPNTGELFF. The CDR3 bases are TGTGCCAGCAGCTCTAGTAACCTCGGGCAGCCGAACACCGGGGAGCTGTTTTTT.

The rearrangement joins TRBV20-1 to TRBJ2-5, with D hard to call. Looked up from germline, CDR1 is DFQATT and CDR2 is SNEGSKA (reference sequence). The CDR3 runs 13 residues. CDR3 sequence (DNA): TGCAGCTTAATAGGACGGATCCGAGAGACCCAGTACTTC. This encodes CSLIGRIRETQYF.